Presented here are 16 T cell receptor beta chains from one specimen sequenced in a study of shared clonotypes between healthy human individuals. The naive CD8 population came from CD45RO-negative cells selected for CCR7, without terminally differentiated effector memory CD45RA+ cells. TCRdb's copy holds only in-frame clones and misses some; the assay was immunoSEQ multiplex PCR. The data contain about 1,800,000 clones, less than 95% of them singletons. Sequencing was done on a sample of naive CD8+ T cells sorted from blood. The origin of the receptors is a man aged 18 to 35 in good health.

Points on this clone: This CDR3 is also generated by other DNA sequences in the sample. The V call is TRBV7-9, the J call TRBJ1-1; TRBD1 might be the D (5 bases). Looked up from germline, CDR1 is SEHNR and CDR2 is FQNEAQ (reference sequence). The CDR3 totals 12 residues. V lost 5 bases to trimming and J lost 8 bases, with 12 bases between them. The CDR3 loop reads CASSPGTGEAFF. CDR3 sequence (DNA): TGTGCCAGCAGCCCGGGGACGGGGGAAGCTTTCTTT.

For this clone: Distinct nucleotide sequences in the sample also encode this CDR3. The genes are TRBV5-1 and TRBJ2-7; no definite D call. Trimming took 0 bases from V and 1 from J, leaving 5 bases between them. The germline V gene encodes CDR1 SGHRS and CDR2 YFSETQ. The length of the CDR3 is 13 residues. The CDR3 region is CASSLGRSYEQYF. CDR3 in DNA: TGCGCCAGCAGCTTGGGCCGATCCTACGAGCAGTACTTC.

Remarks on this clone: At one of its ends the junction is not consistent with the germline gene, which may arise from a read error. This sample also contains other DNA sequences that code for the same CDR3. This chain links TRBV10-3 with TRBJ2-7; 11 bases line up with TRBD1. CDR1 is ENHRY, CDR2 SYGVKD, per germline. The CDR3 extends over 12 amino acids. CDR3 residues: CAAGTGGYEQYF. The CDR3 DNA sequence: TGCGCCGCCGGGACAGGGGGCTACGAGCAGTACTTC.

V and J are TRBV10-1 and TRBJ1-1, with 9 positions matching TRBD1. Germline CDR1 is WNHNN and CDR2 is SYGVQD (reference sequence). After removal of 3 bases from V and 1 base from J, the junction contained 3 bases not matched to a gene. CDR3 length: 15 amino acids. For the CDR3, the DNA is TGCGCCAGCAGTGAAGGACAGGGGCGGAACACTGAAGCTTTCTTT. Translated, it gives CASSEGQGRNTEAFF.

The CDR3: CASSEPRLGQYNQPQHF. The CDR3 DNA reads as TGCGCCAGCAGTGAGCCAAGACTTGGACAGTACAATCAGCCCCAGCATTTT. The chain combines TRBV10-1 with TRBJ1-5; D perhaps matches TRBD1 (6 bases). The germline gives CDR1 WNHNN, CDR2 SYGVQD (reference sequence). Trimming removed 2 bases from V and 3 bases from J, with 17 bases in between. The CDR3 contains 17 residues.

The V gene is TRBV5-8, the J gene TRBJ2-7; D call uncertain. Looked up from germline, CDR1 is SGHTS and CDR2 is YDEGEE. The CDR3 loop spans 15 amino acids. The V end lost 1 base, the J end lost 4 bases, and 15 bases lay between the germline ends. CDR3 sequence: CASSLPNSLGYEQYF. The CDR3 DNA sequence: TGTGCCAGCAGCTTGCCGAATAGCTTGGGGTACGAGCAGTACTTC. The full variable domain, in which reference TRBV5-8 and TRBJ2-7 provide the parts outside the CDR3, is EAGVTQSPTHLIKTRGQQATLRCSPISGHTSVYWYQQALGLGLQFLLWYDEGEERNRGNFPPRFSGRQFPNYSSELNVNALELEDSALYLCASSLPNSLGYEQYFGPGTRLTVT.

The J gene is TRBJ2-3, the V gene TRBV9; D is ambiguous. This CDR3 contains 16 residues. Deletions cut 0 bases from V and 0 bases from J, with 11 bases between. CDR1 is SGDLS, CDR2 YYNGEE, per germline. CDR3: CASSVGSWSSTDTQYF. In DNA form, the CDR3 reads TGTGCCAGCAGCGTAGGGTCTTGGTCTAGCACAGATACGCAGTATTTT.

The CDR3 spells CASSVGSGTDSYEQYF. The CDR3, as DNA: TGTGCCAGCAGCGTAGGATCCGGGACGGACTCCTACGAGCAGTACTTC. The V call is TRBV9, the J call TRBJ2-7; D tentatively reads TRBD1 or TRBD2 (5 bases each). Per germline, CDR1 SGDLS and CDR2 YYNGEE. With 0 bases removed from V and 0 bases from J, the gap between germline ends came to 13 bases. This CDR3 is built from 16 residues.

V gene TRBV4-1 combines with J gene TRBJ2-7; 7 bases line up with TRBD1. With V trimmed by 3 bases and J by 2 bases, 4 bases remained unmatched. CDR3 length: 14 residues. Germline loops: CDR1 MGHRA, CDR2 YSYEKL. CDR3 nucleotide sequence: TGCGCCAGCAGCCAGGGACAGCTAACCTACGAGCAGTACTTC. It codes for CASSQGQLTYEQYF.

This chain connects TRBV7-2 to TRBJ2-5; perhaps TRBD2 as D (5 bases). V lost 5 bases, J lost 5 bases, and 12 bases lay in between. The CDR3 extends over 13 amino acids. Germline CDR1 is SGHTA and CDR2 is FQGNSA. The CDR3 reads CASSDTRFETQYF. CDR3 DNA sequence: TGTGCCAGCAGCGACACTAGGTTCGAGACCCAGTACTTC.

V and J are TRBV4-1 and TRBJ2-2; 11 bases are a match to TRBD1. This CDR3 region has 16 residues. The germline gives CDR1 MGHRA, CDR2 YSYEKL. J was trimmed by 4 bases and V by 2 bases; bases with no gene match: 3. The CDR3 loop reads CASSQPGTGGTGELFF. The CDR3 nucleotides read TGCGCCAGCAGCCAACCCGGGACAGGGGGCACCGGGGAGCTGTTTTTT.

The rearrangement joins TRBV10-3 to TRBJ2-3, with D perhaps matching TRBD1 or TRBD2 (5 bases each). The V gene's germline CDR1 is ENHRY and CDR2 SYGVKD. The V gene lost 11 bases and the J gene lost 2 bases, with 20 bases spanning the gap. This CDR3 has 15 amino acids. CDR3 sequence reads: CASRGVGTYTDTQYF. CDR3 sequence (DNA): TGTGCCTCCCGAGGGGTGGGCACCTACACAGATACGCAGTATTTT.

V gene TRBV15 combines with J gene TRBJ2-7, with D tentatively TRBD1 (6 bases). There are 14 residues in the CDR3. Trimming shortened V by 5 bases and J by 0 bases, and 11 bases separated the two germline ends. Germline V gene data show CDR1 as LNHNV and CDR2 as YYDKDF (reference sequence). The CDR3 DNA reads TGTGCCACCAGCGGCACGGACAGCTCCTACGAGCAGTACTTC. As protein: CATSGTDSSYEQYF.

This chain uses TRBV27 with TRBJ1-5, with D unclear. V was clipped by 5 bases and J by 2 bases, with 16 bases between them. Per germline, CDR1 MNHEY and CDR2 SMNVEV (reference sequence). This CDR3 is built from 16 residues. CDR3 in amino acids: CASSPLSVIGNQPQHF. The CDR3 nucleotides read TGTGCCAGCAGTCCCCTCTCCGTAATAGGCAATCAGCCCCAGCATTTT.

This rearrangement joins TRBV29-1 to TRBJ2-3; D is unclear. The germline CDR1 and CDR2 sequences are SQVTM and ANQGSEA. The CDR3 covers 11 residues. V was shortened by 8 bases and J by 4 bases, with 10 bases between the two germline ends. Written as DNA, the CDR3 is TGCAGCTTGGGGTACCCAGATACGCAGTATTTT. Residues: CSLGYPDTQYF.

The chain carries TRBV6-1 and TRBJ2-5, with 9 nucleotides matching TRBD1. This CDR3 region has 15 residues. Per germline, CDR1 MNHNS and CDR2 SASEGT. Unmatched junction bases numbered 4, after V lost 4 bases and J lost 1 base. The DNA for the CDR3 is TGTGCCAGCAGTGGGGAGACAGGGGGCCAAGAGACCCAGTACTTC. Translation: CASSGETGGQETQYF.